The sequence of this T cell receptor beta chain was determined in a study of T cell repertoires in cytomegalovirus infection. The CDR3 consists of 16 residues. V dropped 5 bases and J dropped 7 bases, with 21 bases sitting between them. Germline values: CDR1 MNHEY, CDR2 SMNVEV (reference sequence). This clonotype was counted only a few times. What it binds is unknown. Overall study findings and caveats: Based on cumulative public TCR beta family frequency, carriers of CMV plus the relevant HLA were identified.

TCRdb re-called the reads with MiXCR, one entry per CDR3 protein. The top ten hold roughly 2.9% of the sample, which has around 740,000 distinct CDR3 sequences, approximately 34% seen once. The sequence was collected from a human donor in good health (CMV status not recorded). Some clones in this sample may be carry-over from other donors' samples. This chain joins TRBV27 and TRBJ2-1; D possibly corresponds to TRBD2 (7 bases). The sequenced material came from PBMCs. This CDR3 reads CASSPEGGYSRNEQFF. CDR3 nucleotide sequence: TGTGCCAGCAGTCCCGAGGGGGGGTACAGTCGGAATGAGCAGTTCTTC.